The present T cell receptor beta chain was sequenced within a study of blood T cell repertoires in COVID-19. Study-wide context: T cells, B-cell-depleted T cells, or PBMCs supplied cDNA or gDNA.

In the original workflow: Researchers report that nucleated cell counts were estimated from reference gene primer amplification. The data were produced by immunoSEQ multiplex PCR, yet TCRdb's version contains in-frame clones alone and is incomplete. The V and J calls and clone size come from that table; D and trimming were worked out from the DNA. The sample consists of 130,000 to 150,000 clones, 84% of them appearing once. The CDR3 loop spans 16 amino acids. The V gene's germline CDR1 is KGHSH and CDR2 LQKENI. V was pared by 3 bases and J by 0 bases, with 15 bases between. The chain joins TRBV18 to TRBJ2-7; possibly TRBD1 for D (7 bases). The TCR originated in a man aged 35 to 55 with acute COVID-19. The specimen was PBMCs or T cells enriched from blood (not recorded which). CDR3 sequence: CASSPLADRSSYEQYF. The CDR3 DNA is TGTGCCAGCTCACCCTTAGCGGACAGGAGCTCCTACGAGCAGTACTTC.